This TCR beta chain was recorded in a study of cytomegalovirus exposure and HLA in healthy donors. Use of 60 Vbeta and 13 Jbeta primers characterized the PCR. Assay used: immunoSEQ multiplex PCR; TCRdb lists only in-frame clones, some missing. The table includes 100,000 or so clones, about 69% detected once. The CDR3 is 14 residues long. The germline gives CDR1 KGHSH, CDR2 LQKENI. V was trimmed by 3 bases and J by 3 bases, leaving 11 bases between them. The table lists this clone with many counts. The receptor's source is a human donor in good health. V is TRBV18 and J is TRBJ1-1; maybe TRBD1 (6 bases). Sequenced input: PBMCs. The CDR3 DNA sequence: TGTGCCAGCTCACCTCAGGGGAGCGACACTGAAGCTTTCTTT. This gives the protein CASSPQGSDTEAFF.